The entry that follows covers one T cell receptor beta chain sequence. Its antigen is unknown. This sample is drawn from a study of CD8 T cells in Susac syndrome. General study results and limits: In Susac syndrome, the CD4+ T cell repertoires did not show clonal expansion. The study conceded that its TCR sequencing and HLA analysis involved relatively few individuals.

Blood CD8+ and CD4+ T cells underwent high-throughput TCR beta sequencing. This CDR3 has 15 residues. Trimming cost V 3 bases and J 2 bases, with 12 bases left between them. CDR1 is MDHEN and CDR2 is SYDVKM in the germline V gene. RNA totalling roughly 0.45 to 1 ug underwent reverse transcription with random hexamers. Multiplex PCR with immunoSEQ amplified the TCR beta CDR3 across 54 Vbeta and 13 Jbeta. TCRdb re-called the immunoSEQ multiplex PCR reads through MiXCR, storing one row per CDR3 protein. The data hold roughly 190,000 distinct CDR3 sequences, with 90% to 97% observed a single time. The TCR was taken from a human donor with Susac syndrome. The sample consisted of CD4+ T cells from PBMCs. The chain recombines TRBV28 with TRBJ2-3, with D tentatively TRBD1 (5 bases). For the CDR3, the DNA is TGTGCCAGCAGTTTCCCCGCGACAGCCACAGATACGCAGTATTTT. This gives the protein CASSFPATATDTQYF.